This T cell receptor (beta chain) was retrieved from a study of identical twins. Findings and caveats of the study: Findings depended on cross-sectional statistics rather than tracking the same donors.

A single record per CDR3 protein comes from TCRdb applying MiXCR to the 5' RACE reads. Of roughly 230,000 distinct CDR3 sequences in the sample, about 8% were seen once. This clonotype was seen many times. Its antigen is not known. In addition, the sample was reused for a study of yellow fever vaccine responses in identical twins.

The TCR was taken from a woman between 18 and 29 years old in good health. Source material: CD8+ T cells sorted from blood.

CDR3: CASSLTEDYEQYF. CDR3 sequence (DNA): TGTGCCAGCAGCCTTACAGAGGACTACGAGCAGTACTTC. This rearrangement joins TRBV7-9 to TRBJ2-7, with D uncertain. Trimming removed 5 bases at V and 3 bases at J, with 11 bases between. In germline, CDR1 is SEHNR, CDR2 FQNEAQ (reference sequence). The CDR3 length is 13 residues. The full variable domain, with the rest looked up from reference TRBV7-9 and TRBJ2-7, is DTGVSQNPRHKITKRGQNVTFRCDPISEHNRLYWYRQTLGQGPEFLTYFQNEAQLEKSRLLSDRFSAERPKGSFSTLEIQRTEQGDSAMYLCASSLTEDYEQYFGPGTRLTVT.